Described below is a single T cell receptor (beta chain) sequence and its context. Its specificity is unknown. The donors were adults (healthy and HIV-negative) with no recent acute infections or vaccinations. These data are taken from a study of shared clonotypes between healthy human individuals. Findings and limits, study-wide: It was the few donors that limited the genetic and exposure-history diversity represented.

Profiling relied on immunoSEQ multiplex PCR, and the TCRdb table lists in-frame clones only, not all of them. The sample lists around 510,000 clones; roughly 79% were seen once. The origin of this receptor is a middle-aged woman in good health. Some clones in this sample may be carry-over from other donors' samples. Input material: PBMCs.

CDR3 coding DNA: TGCGCCAGTACAGGGAAGAACACTGAAGCTTTCTTT. It yields the protein CASTGKNTEAFF. The chain couples TRBV23-1 to TRBJ1-1, with D possibly TRBD1 on 6 matching bases. TRBV23-1 is known as an ORF, though its function is uncertain. The CDR3 covers 12 residues. The V and J ends lost 9 bases and 1 base respectively, with 9 bases between them.